Following are 4 T cell receptor beta chains from one sample sequenced in a study of T-cell reconstitution after alpha-beta-depleted transplantation in children. Preparing the TCRbeta library involved the use of unique molecular identifiers. TCRdb re-analysed the PCR reads in MiXCR, keeping a single row per CDR3 protein. The sample lists 610,000 or so distinct CDR3 sequences; roughly a quarter were seen once. Sequencing was performed on PBMCs, taken before TCRalphabeta/CD19-depleted stem cell transplant. The source is a boy under two years old with Wiskott-Aldrich syndrome, due to receive a stem cell transplant.

This chain links TRBV4-1 with TRBJ2-5, with unresolved D. This CDR3 has 14 amino acids. Trimming pared 0 bases from V and 2 bases from J, leaving 7 bases between. CDR1 and CDR2 from the germline V gene are MGHRA and YSYEKL. For the CDR3, the DNA is TGCGCCAGCAGCCAAGATGCCAGTCAAGAGACCCAGTACTTC. Its translation: CASSQDASQETQYF.

There are many counts of this clonotype. The chain has TRBV20-1 and TRBJ2-3; D is unresolved. V was pared by 3 bases and J by 2 bases, with 9 bases between. Germline V gene lookup returns CDR1 DFQATT and CDR2 SNEGSKA (reference sequence). CDR3 length: 13 residues. This chain's CDR3 is CSARVPSTDTQYF. The CDR3 coding sequence is TGCAGTGCTAGGGTCCCCTCCACAGATACGCAGTATTTT.

This sequence joins TRBV12-3 or TRBV12-4 and TRBJ1-5, with 7 bases lining up with TRBD1. Trimming cost V 3 bases and J 7 bases; bases outside gene matches: 9. The CDR3 is 15 amino acids. This CDR3 reads CASSLWQGGMQPQHF. CDR3 nucleotides: TGTGCCAGCAGTTTGTGGCAGGGGGGGATGCAGCCCCAGCATTTT.

Concerning this clonotype itself: The junction departs from the called germline gene at one end, perhaps through a read error. The chain has TRBV20-1 and TRBJ1-2, with D possibly being TRBD1 (5 bases). From germline, CDR1 is DFQATT and CDR2 SNEGSKA (reference sequence). This CDR3 is built from 12 residues. The CDR3 DNA is TGCAGTGCGAGAGGGCCCCCAGGGGGCTACACCTTC. The encoded protein is CSARGPPGGYTF.